The rows below give T cell receptor beta chains drawn from one sample of a study of regulatory T cells in long-lasting Graves disease. TCRdb recomputed calls from the multiplex PCR reads with MiXCR, one row per CDR3 protein. The table lists more than 350,000 distinct CDR3 sequences, approximately 22% of them singletons. This material consisted of peripheral blood mononuclear cells (PBMCs), taken when the disease was refractory, from a patient treated with antithyroid drugs. These TCRs come from a female donor with Graves disease. The conserved cysteine and the conserved F or W are not part of the CDR3 here. D genes are given only for firm matches.

j_call,cdr3_length,d_call,v_call,cdr3_aa
TRBJ2-7,14,TRBD1,TRBV7-8,ASSLPGGTGGREQY
TRBJ2-1,11,.,TRBV3-1,ASSHLGGNEQF
TRBJ1-5,16,.,TRBV6-2/TRBV6-3,ASSRPPRRGYSSQPQH
TRBJ2-7,13,TRBD2,TRBV28,ASSPPGLAVYEQY
TRBJ1-5,9,.,TRBV7-8,ASSLTSVQH
TRBJ2-7,13,.,TRBV7-9,ASSSAGTPEGEQY
TRBJ2-7,11,TRBD1,TRBV7-9,ASSDRGIYEQY
TRBJ1-5,12,.,TRBV7-2,ASSPSRGGQPQH
TRBJ2-2,16,TRBD2,TRBV7-9,ASSLNPRAGVNTGELF
TRBJ1-4,12,.,TRBV5-1,ASSLGQGDEKLF